This T cell receptor (beta chain) was retrieved from a study of CXCR3-negative and CXCR3-positive naive CD8 T cells. Looking at the study overall: Some 150 million TRB reads in total, about 1.5 +/- 0.3 million per library. Study-wide findings and caveats: Memory CD8+ cells showed much lower diversity, while both naive subsets displayed comparably high diversity.

Points on this clonotype: Its antigen remains unidentified.

Carrying UMI labels, the TRB cDNA libraries were prepared through 5' RACE. TCRdb re-called the 5' RACE reads; one entry per CDR3 protein, DNA not given. Its table lists over 100,000 distinct CDR3 sequences. The CDR3 has 17 amino acids. CDR1 is MDHEN, CDR2 SYDVKM, per germline. Investigators sorted each CD8+ T cell subset in triplicate, taking 250,000 to 300,000 cells each time. Phenotypically, naive CD8+ T cells corresponded to CD45RO-CCR7+CD27+CD95-. Material for sequencing was naive CXCR3- CD8+ T cells from blood. The subset was: CD45RO-CCR7+CD27+CD95- naive CD8+ T cells lacking CXCR3 (TNR3-). This chain joins TRBV28 and TRBJ2-1; the D call from TCRdb, TRBD2, cannot be confirmed without DNA. This receptor was taken from a human donor in good health. Some clones in this sample may be carry-over from other donors' samples. The CDR3 sequence: CASSLSLAGGVANEQFF.